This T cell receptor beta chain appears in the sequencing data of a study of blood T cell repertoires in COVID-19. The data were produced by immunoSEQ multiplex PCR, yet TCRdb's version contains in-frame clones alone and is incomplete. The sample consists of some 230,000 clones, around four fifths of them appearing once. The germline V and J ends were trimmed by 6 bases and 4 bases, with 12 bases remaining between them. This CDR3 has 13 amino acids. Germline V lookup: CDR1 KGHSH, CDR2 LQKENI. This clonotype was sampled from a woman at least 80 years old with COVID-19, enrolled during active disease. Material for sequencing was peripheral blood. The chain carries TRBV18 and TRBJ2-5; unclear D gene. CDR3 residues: CASSSLVVETQYF. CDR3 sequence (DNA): TGTGCCAGCTCGAGTCTCGTAGTAGAGACCCAGTACTTC.